These T cell receptor beta chains were read from a single sample in a study of T cells after yellow fever vaccination. TCRdb passed the 5' RACE reads through MiXCR, listing each CDR3 protein once. The sample includes some 70,000 distinct CDR3 sequences, over 6% of them seen just once. Here the sequenced sample was CD8+ T cells sorted from PBMCs, taken around 45 days after the first yellow fever vaccination. The receptors originated from a man aged 18 to 30 who received the YFV17D yellow fever vaccine. CDR3s include the opening cysteine and the closing phenylalanine or tryptophan. D genes are given only for firm matches. The size field is filled for only some rows; it gives once, few, many or a size class.

TRBJ2-2	-	-	TRBV6-2/TRBV6-3	CASNDRRPSTGELFF	TGTGCCAGCAACGACAGGCGCCCGTCAACCGGGGAGCTGTTTTTT
TRBJ2-2	-	-	TRBV5-1	CASSFRQGELFF	TGCGCCAGCAGCTTCAGGCAGGGGGAGCTGTTTTTT
TRBJ2-2	many	-	TRBV4-3	CASSQALFGTGDDTGELFF	TGCGCCAGCAGCCAAGCCCTATTCGGGACGGGAGATGACACCGGGGAGCTGTTTTTT
TRBJ2-3	many	TRBD2	TRBV7-8	CASSLILAGPENTQYF	TGTGCCAGCAGCTTAATACTAGCGGGCCCTGAGAATACGCAGTATTTT
TRBJ2-7	many	-	TRBV4-1	CASSQGRSAYEQYF	TGCGCCAGCAGCCAGGGTAGGTCGGCCTACGAGCAGTACTTC
TRBJ1-2	many	TRBD1	TRBV12-3/TRBV12-4	CASRTGPYGYTF	TGTGCCAGCAGGACAGGGCCCTATGGCTACACCTTC
TRBJ2-1	many	-	TRBV6-5	CASSPGLSYNEQFF	TGTGCCAGCAGCCCTGGACTATCCTACAATGAGCAGTTCTTC
TRBJ1-2	many	-	TRBV5-1	CASSDGGYGYTF	TGCGCCAGCAGCGACGGAGGTTATGGCTACACCTTC
TRBJ2-5	many	-	TRBV4-1	CASSRGSTDGETQYF	TGCGCCAGCAGCCGAGGCTCAACAGACGGAGAGACCCAGTACTTC
TRBJ2-3	many	TRBD2	TRBV28	CASSPGGDWSLYTQYF	TGTGCCAGCAGCCCCGGGGGGGACTGGAGCCTTTATACGCAGTATTTT
TRBJ1-5	many	-	TRBV7-9	CASSSGIYSNQPQHF	TGTGCCAGCAGCTCGGGAATTTATAGCAATCAGCCCCAGCATTTT
TRBJ2-3	-	-	TRBV5-1	CASSLVPLDFTTDTQYF	TGCGCCAGCAGCTTGGTACCCTTGGACTTCACCACAGATACGCAGTATTTT
TRBJ1-1	many	-	TRBV7-9	CASSSESTRTEAFF	TGTGCCAGCAGCTCCGAATCCACGAGGACTGAAGCTTTCTTT
TRBJ1-6	few	-	TRBV12-3/TRBV12-4	CASSLDGGTGNNSPLHF	TGTGCCAGCAGTTTAGACGGGGGGACGGGGAATAATTCACCCCTCCACTTT
TRBJ1-5	many	-	TRBV6-2/TRBV6-3	CASSYSWREDQPQHF	TGTGCCAGCAGTTACTCGTGGAGGGAGGACCAGCCCCAGCATTTT
TRBJ2-7	few	-	TRBV4-1	CASSRYRDTSSYEQYF	TGCGCCAGCAGCCGGTACCGGGACACCTCCTCCTACGAGCAGTACTTC
TRBJ2-6	few	-	TRBV5-1	CASSLGTSGANVLTF	TGCGCCAGCAGCTTGGGGACATCTGGGGCCAACGTCCTGACTTTC
TRBJ1-3	few	-	TRBV7-2	CASSLAVGALGNTIYF	TGTGCCAGCAGCTTAGCCGTGGGGGCGCTTGGAAACACCATATATTTT
TRBJ1-1	many	-	TRBV7-9	CASSFGYMNTEAFF	TGTGCCAGCAGCTTCGGGTATATGAACACTGAAGCTTTCTTT
TRBJ2-5	many	-	TRBV18	CASSPQGYVTQYF	TGTGCCAGCTCACCGCAGGGGTACGTGACCCAGTACTTC
TRBJ2-2	-	-	TRBV24-1	CATSVLDSTGELFF	TGTGCCACCAGTGTCCTGGACAGCACCGGGGAGCTGTTTTTT
TRBJ2-1	many	TRBD2	TRBV19	CASSQILAGYNEQFF	TGTGCCAGTAGCCAAATACTAGCGGGCTACAATGAGCAGTTCTTC
TRBJ2-7	many	TRBD2	TRBV12-3/TRBV12-4	CASSHGLAGAAYEQYF	TGTGCCAGCAGTCACGGACTAGCGGGGGCCGCCTACGAGCAGTACTTC
TRBJ2-5	-	TRBD1	TRBV7-9	CASSRRSRDRGLKTQYF	TGTGCCAGCAGCCGTAGGTCCCGGGACAGGGGGCTCAAGACCCAGTACTTC
TRBJ2-3	many	-	TRBV7-9	CASSLFAREDTQYF	TGTGCCAGCAGCTTATTTGCCCGGGAAGATACGCAGTATTTT
TRBJ2-3	few	-	TRBV7-6	CASSSPDDTQYF	TGTGCCAGCAGCTCCCCCGACGATACGCAGTATTTT
TRBJ2-7	-	-	TRBV30	CAWNRDVDYEQYF	TGTGCCTGGAACCGGGACGTAGACTACGAGCAGTACTTC